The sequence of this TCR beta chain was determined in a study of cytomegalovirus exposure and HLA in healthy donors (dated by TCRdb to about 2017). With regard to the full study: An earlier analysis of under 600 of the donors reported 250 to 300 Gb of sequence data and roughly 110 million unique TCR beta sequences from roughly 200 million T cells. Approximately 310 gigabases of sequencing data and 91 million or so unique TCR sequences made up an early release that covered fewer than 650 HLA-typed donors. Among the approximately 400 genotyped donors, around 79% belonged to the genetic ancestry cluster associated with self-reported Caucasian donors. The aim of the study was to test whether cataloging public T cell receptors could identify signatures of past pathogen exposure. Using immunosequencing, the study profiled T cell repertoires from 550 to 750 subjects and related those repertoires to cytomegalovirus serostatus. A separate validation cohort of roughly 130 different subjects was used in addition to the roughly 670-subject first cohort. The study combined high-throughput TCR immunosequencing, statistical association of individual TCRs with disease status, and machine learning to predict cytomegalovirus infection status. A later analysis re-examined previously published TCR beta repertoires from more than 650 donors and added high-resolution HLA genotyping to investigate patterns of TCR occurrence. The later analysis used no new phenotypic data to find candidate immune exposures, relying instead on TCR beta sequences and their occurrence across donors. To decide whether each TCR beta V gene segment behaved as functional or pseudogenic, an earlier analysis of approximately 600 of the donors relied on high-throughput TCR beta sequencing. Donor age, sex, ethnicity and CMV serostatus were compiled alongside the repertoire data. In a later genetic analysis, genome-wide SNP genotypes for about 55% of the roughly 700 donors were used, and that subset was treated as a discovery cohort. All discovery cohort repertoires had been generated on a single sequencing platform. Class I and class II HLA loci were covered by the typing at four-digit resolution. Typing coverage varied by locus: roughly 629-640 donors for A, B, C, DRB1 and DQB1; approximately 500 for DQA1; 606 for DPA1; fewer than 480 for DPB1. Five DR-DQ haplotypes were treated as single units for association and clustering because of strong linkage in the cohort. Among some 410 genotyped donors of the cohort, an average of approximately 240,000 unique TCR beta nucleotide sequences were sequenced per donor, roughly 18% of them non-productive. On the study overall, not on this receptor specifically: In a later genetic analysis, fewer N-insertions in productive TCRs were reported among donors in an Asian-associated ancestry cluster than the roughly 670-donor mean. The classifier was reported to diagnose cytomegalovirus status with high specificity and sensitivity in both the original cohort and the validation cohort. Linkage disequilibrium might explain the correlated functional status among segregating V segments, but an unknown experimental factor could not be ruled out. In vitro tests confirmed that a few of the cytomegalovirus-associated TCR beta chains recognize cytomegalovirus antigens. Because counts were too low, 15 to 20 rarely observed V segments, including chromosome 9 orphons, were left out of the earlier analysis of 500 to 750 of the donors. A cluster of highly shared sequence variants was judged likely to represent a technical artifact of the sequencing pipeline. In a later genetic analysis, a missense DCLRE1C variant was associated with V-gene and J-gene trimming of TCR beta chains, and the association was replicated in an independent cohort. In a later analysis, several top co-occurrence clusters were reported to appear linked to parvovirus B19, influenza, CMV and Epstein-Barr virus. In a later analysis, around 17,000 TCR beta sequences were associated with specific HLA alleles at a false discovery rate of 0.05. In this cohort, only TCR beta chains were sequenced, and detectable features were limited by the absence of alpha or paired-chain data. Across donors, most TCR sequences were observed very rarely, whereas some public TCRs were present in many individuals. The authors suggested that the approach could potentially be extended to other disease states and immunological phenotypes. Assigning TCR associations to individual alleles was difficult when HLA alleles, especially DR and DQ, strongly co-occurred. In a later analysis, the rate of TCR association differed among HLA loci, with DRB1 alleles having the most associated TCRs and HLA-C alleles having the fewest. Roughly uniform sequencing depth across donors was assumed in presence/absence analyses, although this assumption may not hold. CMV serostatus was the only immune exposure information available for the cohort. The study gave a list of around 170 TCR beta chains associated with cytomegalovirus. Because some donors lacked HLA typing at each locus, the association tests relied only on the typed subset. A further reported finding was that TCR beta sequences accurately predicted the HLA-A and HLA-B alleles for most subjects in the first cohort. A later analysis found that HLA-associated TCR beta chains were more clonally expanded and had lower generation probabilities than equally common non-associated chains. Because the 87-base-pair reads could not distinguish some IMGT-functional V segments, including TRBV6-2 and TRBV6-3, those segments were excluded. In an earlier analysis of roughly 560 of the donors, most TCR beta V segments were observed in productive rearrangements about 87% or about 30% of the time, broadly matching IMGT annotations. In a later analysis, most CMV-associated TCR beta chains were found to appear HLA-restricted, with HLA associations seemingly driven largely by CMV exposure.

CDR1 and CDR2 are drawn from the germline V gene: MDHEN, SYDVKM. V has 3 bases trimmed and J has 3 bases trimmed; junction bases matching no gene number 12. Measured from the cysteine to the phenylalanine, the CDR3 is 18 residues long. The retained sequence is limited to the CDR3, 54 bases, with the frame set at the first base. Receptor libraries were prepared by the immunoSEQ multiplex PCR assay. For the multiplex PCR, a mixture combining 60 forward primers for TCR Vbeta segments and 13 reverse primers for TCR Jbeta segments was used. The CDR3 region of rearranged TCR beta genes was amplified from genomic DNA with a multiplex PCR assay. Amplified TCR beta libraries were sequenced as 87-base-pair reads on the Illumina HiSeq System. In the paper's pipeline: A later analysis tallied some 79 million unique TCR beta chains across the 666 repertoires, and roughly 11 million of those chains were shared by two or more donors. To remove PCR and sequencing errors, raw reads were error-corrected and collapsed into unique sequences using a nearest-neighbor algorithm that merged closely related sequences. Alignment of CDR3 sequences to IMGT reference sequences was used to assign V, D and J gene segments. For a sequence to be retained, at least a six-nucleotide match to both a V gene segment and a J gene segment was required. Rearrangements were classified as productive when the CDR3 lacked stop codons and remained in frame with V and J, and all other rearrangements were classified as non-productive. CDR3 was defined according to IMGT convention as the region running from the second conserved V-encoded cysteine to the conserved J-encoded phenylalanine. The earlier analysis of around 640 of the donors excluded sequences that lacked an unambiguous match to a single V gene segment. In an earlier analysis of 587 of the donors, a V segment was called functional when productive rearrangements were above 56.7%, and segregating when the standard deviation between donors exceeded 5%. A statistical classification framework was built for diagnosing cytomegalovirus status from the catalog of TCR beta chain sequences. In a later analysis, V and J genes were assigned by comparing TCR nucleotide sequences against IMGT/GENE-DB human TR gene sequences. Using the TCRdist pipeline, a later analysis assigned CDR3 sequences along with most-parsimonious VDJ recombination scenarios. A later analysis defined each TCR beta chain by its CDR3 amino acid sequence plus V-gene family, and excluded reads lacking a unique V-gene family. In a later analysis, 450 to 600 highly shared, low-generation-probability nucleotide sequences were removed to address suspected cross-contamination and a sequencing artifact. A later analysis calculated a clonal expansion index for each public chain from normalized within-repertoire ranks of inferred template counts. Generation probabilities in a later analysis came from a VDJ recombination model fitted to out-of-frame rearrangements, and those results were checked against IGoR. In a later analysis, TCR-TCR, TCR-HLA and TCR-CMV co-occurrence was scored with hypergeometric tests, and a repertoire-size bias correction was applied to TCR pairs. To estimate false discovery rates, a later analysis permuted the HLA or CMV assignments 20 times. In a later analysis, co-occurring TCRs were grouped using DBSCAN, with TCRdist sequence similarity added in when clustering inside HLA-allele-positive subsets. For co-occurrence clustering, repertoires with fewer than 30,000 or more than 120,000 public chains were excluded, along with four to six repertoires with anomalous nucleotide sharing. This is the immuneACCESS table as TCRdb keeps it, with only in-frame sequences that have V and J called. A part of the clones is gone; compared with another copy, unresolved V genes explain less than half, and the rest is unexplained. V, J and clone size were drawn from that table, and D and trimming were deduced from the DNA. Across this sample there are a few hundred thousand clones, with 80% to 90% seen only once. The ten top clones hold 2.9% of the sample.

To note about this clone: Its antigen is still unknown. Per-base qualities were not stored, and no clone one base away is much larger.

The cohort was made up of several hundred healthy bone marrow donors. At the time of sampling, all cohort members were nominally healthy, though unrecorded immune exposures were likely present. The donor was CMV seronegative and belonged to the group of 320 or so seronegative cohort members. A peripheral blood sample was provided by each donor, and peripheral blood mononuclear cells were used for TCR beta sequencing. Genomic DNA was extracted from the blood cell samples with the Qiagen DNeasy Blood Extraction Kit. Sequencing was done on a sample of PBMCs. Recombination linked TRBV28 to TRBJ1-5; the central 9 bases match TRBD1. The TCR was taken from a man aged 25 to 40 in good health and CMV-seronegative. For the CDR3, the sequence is CASSLDPRGQGINQPQHF. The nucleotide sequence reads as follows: TGTGCCAGCAGTTTGGACCCGAGGGGACAGGGAATCAATCAGCCCCAGCATTTT.